This entry lists 3 T cell receptor beta chains sequenced from one sample in a study of blood T cell repertoires in COVID-19. The assay was immunoSEQ multiplex PCR, and TCRdb's table has in-frame clones only and misses some. The sample shows tens of thousands of clones, around nine tenths of them seen only once. The sequenced material came from peripheral blood. Receptor source: a human donor in a cohort sampled during active COVID-19.

This clone was seen only once. J is TRBJ2-7 and V is TRBV9; 8 bases agree with TRBD1. The CDR3 sequence is 16 residues long. V lost 0 bases, J lost 1 base, and 6 bases stayed unmatched. The V gene's germline CDR1 is SGDLS and CDR2 YYNGEE. CDR3 sequence reads: CASSVANRGESYEQYF. In nucleotides, the CDR3 is TGTGCCAGCAGCGTAGCCAACAGGGGGGAATCCTACGAGCAGTACTTC.

The chain joins TRBV27 to TRBJ1-1, with 9 bases aligning to TRBD1. The CDR3 is 17 amino acids. The junction had 14 bases not matched to a gene; V was cut back by 0 bases and J by 9 bases. Germline-derived CDR1 and CDR2 are MNHEY and SMNVEV (reference sequence). CDR3: CASSLSGQGALKEQAFF. The CDR3 DNA follows: TGTGCCAGCAGTTTATCGGGACAGGGTGCCCTAAAGGAACAAGCTTTCTTT.

The genes are TRBV27 and TRBJ2-7, with 7 bases identical to TRBD1. The trim removed 8 bases at V and 3 bases at J, leaving 7 bases unmatched. Germline values: CDR1 MNHEY, CDR2 SMNVEV (reference sequence). The CDR3 contains 13 residues. The chain's CDR3 is CASADREIYEQYF. In nucleotides, the CDR3 is TGTGCCAGCGCTGACAGGGAGATCTACGAGCAGTACTTC.